Presented here are 3 T cell receptor beta chains from one specimen sequenced in a study of blood T cell repertoires in COVID-19. Assay used: immunoSEQ multiplex PCR; TCRdb lists only in-frame clones, some missing. The sample records some 99,000 clones, just over 85% being singletons. Sequencing used peripheral blood. These receptors all come from a woman in her sixties or seventies in a cohort sampled during active or convalescent COVID-19.

The chain carries TRBV7-8 and TRBJ2-3; maybe TRBD1 (5 bases). Germline CDR1 is SGHVS and CDR2 is FQNEAQ. Between the trimmed V and J ends, which lost 5 bases and 5 bases, there was a span of 23 bases. There are 17 residues in the CDR3. The chain's CDR3 is CASSIQGYGAHQDTQYF. The CDR3 nucleotides read TGTGCCAGCAGCATCCAGGGATATGGGGCGCATCAAGATACGCAGTATTTT.

The chain links TRBV2 to TRBJ1-6; 7 bases are shared with TRBD1. This CDR3 has 14 residues. The germline V gene encodes CDR1 SNHLY and CDR2 FYNNEI. V shed 5 bases and J 14 bases; nucleotides not matched to a gene: 12. The CDR3 here is CASSRQGSRRTLHF. CDR3 in DNA: TGTGCCAGCAGTCGACAGGGTAGTAGAAGAACCCTCCACTTT.

The J gene is TRBJ1-1, the V gene TRBV5-1; 8 nucleotides match TRBD1. The CDR3 has 11 residues. Trimming cost V 4 bases and J 7 bases; bases outside gene matches: 0. The germline V gene encodes CDR1 SGHRS and CDR2 YFSETQ. This CDR3 is CASSGTGEAFF. The CDR3 DNA reads TGCGCCAGCAGCGGGACAGGTGAAGCTTTCTTT.